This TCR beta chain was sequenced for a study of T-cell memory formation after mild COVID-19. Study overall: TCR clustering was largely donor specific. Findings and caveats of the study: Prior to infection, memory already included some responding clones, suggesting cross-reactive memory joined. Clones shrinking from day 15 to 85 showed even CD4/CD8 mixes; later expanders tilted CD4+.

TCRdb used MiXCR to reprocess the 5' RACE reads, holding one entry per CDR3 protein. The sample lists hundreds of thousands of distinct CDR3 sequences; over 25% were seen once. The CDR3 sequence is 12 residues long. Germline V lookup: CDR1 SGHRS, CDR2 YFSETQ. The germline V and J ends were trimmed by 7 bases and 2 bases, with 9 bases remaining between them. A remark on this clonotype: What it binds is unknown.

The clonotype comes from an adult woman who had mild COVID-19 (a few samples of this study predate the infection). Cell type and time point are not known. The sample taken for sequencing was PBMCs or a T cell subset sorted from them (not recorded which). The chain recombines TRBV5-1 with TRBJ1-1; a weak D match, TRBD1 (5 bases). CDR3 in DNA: TGCGCCAGCGGGGGGGGAAACACTGAAGCTTTCTTT. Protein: CASGGGNTEAFF.